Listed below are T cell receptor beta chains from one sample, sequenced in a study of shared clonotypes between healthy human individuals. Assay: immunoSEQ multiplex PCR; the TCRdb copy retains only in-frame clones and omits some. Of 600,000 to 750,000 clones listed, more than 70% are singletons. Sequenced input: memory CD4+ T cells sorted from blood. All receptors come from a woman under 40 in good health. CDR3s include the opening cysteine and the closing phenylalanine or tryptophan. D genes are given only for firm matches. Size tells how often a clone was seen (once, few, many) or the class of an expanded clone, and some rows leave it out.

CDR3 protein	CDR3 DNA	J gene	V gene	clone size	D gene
CASSTGQVLQETQYF	TGTGCCAGCAGCACGGGACAGGTACTTCAAGAGACCCAGTACTTC	TRBJ2-5	TRBV5-4	.	TRBD1
CASSRPAAGQETQYF	TGTGCCAGCAGTCGCCCTGCGGCGGGGCAAGAGACCCAGTACTTC	TRBJ2-5	TRBV28	.	.
CASSEKRGYNEQFF	TGTGCCAGTAGCGAAAAGCGGGGTTACAATGAGCAGTTCTTC	TRBJ2-1	TRBV19	.	TRBD2
CASSEGITLGQGSNQPQHF	TGTGCCAGCAGTGAAGGCATCACCCTGGGACAGGGTAGCAATCAGCCCCAGCATTTT	TRBJ1-5	TRBV2	.	TRBD1
CASSVQGTDTGELFF	TGCGCCAGCAGCGTACAGGGCACGGACACCGGGGAGCTGTTTTTT	TRBJ2-2	TRBV5-1	.	.
CATKSRDSYYGYTF	TGTGCCACTAAATCCCGGGACAGCTACTATGGCTACACCTTC	TRBJ1-2	TRBV6-5	.	TRBD1
CSANQPQHF	TGCAGTGCTAATCAGCCCCAGCATTTT	TRBJ1-5	TRBV20-1	.	.
CSVGLARRELDEQFF	TGCAGCGTTGGTCTAGCGAGGAGGGAGCTCGATGAGCAGTTCTTC	TRBJ2-1	TRBV29-1	.	.
CSVEVGLAGPHEQYF	TGCAGCGTTGAAGTCGGACTAGCGGGACCCCACGAGCAGTACTTC	TRBJ2-7	TRBV29-1	once	TRBD2
CASSFLTSTGYNEQFF	TGCGCCAGCAGCTTCCTGACTAGTACGGGCTACAATGAGCAGTTCTTC	TRBJ2-1	TRBV5-1	.	.
CASSPRTGRGNTIYF	TGTGCCAGCAGTCCACGGACAGGGAGAGGAAACACCATATATTTT	TRBJ1-3	TRBV28	.	TRBD1
CASSLSLFDRTGKAFF	TGTGCCAGCAGTTTATCCCTTTTCGACAGAACGGGGAAGGCTTTCTTT	TRBJ1-1	TRBV28	.	.
CSVHTGATNTEAFF	TGCAGCGTGCACACAGGGGCCACGAACACTGAAGCTTTCTTT	TRBJ1-1	TRBV29-1	.	TRBD1
CASSPEGQGQTQYF	TGTGCCAGCAGCCCGGAGGGCCAGGGTCAGACCCAGTACTTC	TRBJ2-5	TRBV7-6	.	.
CASSQDSSKYEQYF	TGTGCCAGCTCACAAGACAGCTCCAAATACGAGCAGTACTTC	TRBJ2-7	TRBV18	.	.
CASRPLSGRAETQYF	TGTGCCAGCAGGCCTCTTAGCGGGAGGGCGGAGACCCAGTACTTC	TRBJ2-5	TRBV2	few	TRBD2
CRGRHTDTQYF	TGCAGGGGACGGCACACAGATACGCAGTATTTT	TRBJ2-3	TRBV20-1	.	.
CASSWGTSGVFTDTQYF	TGTGCCAGCAGCTGGGGGACTAGCGGGGTGTTCACAGATACGCAGTATTTT	TRBJ2-3	TRBV5-6	.	TRBD2
CASSFRTGRPYEQYF	TGTGCCAGCAGTTTCAGAACAGGGCGACCCTACGAGCAGTACTTC	TRBJ2-7	TRBV27	.	.
CASSYSRLSYNEQFF	TGTGCCAGCAGCTATTCCCGACTCTCCTACAATGAGCAGTTCTTC	TRBJ2-1	TRBV7-2	.	.
CASGQPGQPQHF	TGTGCCAGCGGACAGCCGGGTCAGCCCCAGCATTTT	TRBJ1-5	TRBV6-6	.	.
CASSHPGQSRNTIYF	TGTGCCAGCAGCCATCCGGGACAGTCCCGAAACACCATATATTTT	TRBJ1-3	TRBV7-2	.	TRBD1
CASSLEVGSSTYEQYF	TGCGCCAGCAGCTTGGAAGTCGGCAGCTCGACCTACGAGCAGTACTTC	TRBJ2-7	TRBV5-1	.	.
CASSQVRTGSYEQYF	TGTGCCAGCAGCCAAGTGAGGACAGGGAGCTACGAGCAGTACTTC	TRBJ2-7	TRBV14	.	TRBD1
CASSLVTGEKLFF	TGCGCCAGCAGCTTGGTAACTGGAGAAAAACTGTTTTTT	TRBJ1-4	TRBV5-1	.	.
CASSLGSARNSGANVLTF	TGTGCCAGCAGTTTAGGGTCAGCAAGAAACTCTGGGGCCAACGTCCTGACTTTC	TRBJ2-6	TRBV28	.	.
CASSDAPVYRVRMNTEAFF	TGTGCCAGCAGTGACGCACCCGTTTACAGGGTGCGGATGAACACTGAAGCTTTCTTT	TRBJ1-1	TRBV6-4	.	.
CASSSPLLAGFTDTQYF	TGTGCCAGCAGTTCCCCCCTACTAGCGGGGTTCACAGATACGCAGTATTTT	TRBJ2-3	TRBV27	many	TRBD2
CASSEGGSSFLDTQYF	TGTGCCAGCAGTGAAGGAGGTAGTTCATTTCTTGATACGCAGTATTTT	TRBJ2-3	TRBV2	.	.
CASSPPADYSTDTQYF	TGCGCCAGCAGCCCCCCTGCAGATTATAGCACAGATACGCAGTATTTT	TRBJ2-3	TRBV5-1	.	.
CASSPYLTSDKEQFF	TGTGCCAGCAGCCCCTACCTGACTAGCGACAAGGAGCAGTTCTTC	TRBJ2-1	TRBV14	.	TRBD2
CASSVGQTSNYGYTF	TGTGCCAGCAGCGTAGGGCAGACTTCTAACTATGGCTACACCTTC	TRBJ1-2	TRBV9	.	.
CASSLGYSSNTGELFF	TGCGCCAGCAGCTTGGGGTACTCCTCGAACACCGGGGAGCTGTTTTTT	TRBJ2-2	TRBV5-1	.	.
CASSTYQDTNYGYTF	TGTGCCAGTAGTACCTACCAAGATACTAACTATGGCTACACCTTC	TRBJ1-2	TRBV19	few	.
CASSYKGGQTEAFF	TGTGCCAGCAGTTACAAAGGGGGGCAGACTGAAGCTTTCTTT	TRBJ1-1	TRBV6-5	.	.
CSAGSGSETQYF	TGCAGCGCAGGGTCAGGGTCAGAGACCCAGTACTTC	TRBJ2-5	TRBV29-1	.	.
CASSLVPDDRARHF	TGCGCCAGCAGCTTGGTTCCGGATGATAGGGCGAGGCATTTT	TRBJ1-5	TRBV5-1	.	.
CASSFRGNEKLFF	TGTGCCAGCAGTTTTCGCGGGAATGAAAAACTGTTTTTT	TRBJ1-4	TRBV27	few	.
CASRIQLNTEAFF	TGTGCCAGCAGGATACAGCTGAACACTGAAGCTTTCTTT	TRBJ1-1	TRBV2	once	.
CASSLPQVYEQYF	TGTGCCAGCAGCCTGCCACAGGTCTACGAGCAGTACTTC	TRBJ2-7	TRBV11-2	.	.
CASSFGRLGETQYF	TGTGCCAGCAGCTTTGGACGGCTCGGGGAGACCCAGTACTTC	TRBJ2-5	TRBV7-8	.	.
CASRGTSGYNEQFF	TGTGCCAGTAGGGGGACTAGCGGCTACAATGAGCAGTTCTTC	TRBJ2-1	TRBV19	.	TRBD2
CASRNDGNSYGYTF	TGTGCCAGCAGAAACGATGGGAACTCCTATGGCTACACCTTC	TRBJ1-2	TRBV6-5	.	.
CASSRETSGRKGDEQYF	TGCGCCAGCAGCCGGGAGACTAGCGGGAGGAAAGGCGACGAGCAGTACTTC	TRBJ2-7	TRBV5-1	.	TRBD2
CASSLDHGTSFYEQYF	TGTGCCAGTAGTCTCGATCATGGGACTAGCTTCTACGAGCAGTACTTC	TRBJ2-7	TRBV19	.	TRBD2
CAWSVLAMDQETQYF	TGTGCCTGGAGTGTACTTGCGATGGACCAAGAGACCCAGTACTTC	TRBJ2-5	TRBV30	.	.
CASSLAGANEKLFF	TGTGCCAGCAGCTTAGCAGGGGCTAATGAAAAACTGTTTTTT	TRBJ1-4	TRBV7-9	.	.
CASSIVPRTIGSYEQYF	TGTGCCAGTAGTATAGTTCCCAGGACAATCGGCTCCTACGAGCAGTACTTC	TRBJ2-7	TRBV19	.	.